Shown below are 28 T cell receptor beta chains from a single sample sequenced in a study of blood T cells in healthy people across ages. The use of a sample-barcoded 5' primer and a J-beta primer mix characterized a second PCR of about 6 to 11 cycles. TCRdb called the 5' RACE reads again in MiXCR, with one record for every CDR3 protein. The sample carries about 680,000 distinct CDR3 sequences, around 45% recorded once. Sequenced material: blood. The source is a woman aged 60-75 years in good health.

This clonotype turned up a few times. The V call is TRBV30, the J call TRBJ2-3; 8 bases are shared with TRBD2. Germline V gene lookup returns CDR1 GTSNPN and CDR2 SVGIG (reference sequence). V lost 5 bases and J lost 6; bases outside the gene matches: 10. The CDR3 spans 14 residues. DNA for the CDR3: TGTGCCTGGCAAAGCGGGAGCCTTGGGGATACGCAGTATTTT. Protein sequence: CAWQSGSLGDTQYF. Complete variable domain (other parts from reference TRBV30 and TRBJ2-3): SQTIHQWPATLVQPVGSPLSLECTVEGTSNPNLYWYRQAAGRGLQLLFYSVGIGQISSEVPQNLSASRPQDRQFILSSKKLLLSDSGFYLCAWQSGSLGDTQYFGPGTRLTVL.

The J gene is TRBJ1-4, the V gene TRBV7-2; possibly TRBD1 for D (6 bases). Per the germline V gene, CDR1 is SGHTA and CDR2 is FQGNSA. This CDR3 contains 14 residues. The V end was cut by 2 bases, the J end by 10 bases, with 14 bases between. In DNA form, the CDR3 reads TGTGCCAGCAGCTTAAGGGACATAGGTGGAAAACTGTTTTTT. Amino acid sequence: CASSLRDIGGKLFF.

J is TRBJ2-1 and V is TRBV7-2, with TRBD2 matching over 7 bases. CDR1 is SGHTA, CDR2 FQGNSA, per germline. After removal of 5 bases from V and 6 bases from J, the junction contained 1 base not matched to a gene. This CDR3 is built from 12 residues. Here the CDR3 reads CASSRTSNEQFF. For the CDR3, the DNA is TGTGCCAGCAGCCGGACTAGCAATGAGCAGTTCTTC.

The chain is built from TRBV6-4 and TRBJ1-2; maybe TRBD1 (5 bases). V lost 4 bases to trimming and J lost 3 bases, with 12 bases between them. Per germline, CDR1 MRHNA and CDR2 SNTAGT. The CDR3 is made up of 14 amino acids. The CDR3 spells CASSAGWGDYGYTF. CDR3 sequence (DNA): TGTGCCAGCAGTGCAGGATGGGGCGACTATGGCTACACCTTC.

The chain uses TRBV3-1 and TRBJ1-3, with D uncertain. Germline assignment: CDR1 LGHDT and CDR2 YNNKEL (reference sequence). CDR3 length: 16 amino acids. V lost 3 bases, J lost 0 bases, and 12 bases lay in between. The CDR3 DNA is TGTGCCAGCAGCCACGGCGCCCTCCTCTCTGGAAACACCATATATTTT. It yields the protein CASSHGALLSGNTIYF. Supplemented by reference TRBV3-1 and TRBJ1-3, the full variable domain reads DTAVSQTPKYLVTQMGNDKSIKCEQNLGHDTMYWYKQDSKKFLKIMFSYNNKELIINETVPNRFSPKSPDKAHLNLHINSLELGDSAVYFCASSHGALLSGNTIYFGEGSWLTVV.

This clonotype was counted between two and nine times. The rearrangement uses TRBV4-1 and TRBJ2-6; TRBD1 might be the D (5 bases). Germline CDR1 and CDR2: MGHRA and YSYEKL. V was trimmed by 3 bases and J by 13 bases, leaving 22 bases between them. The CDR3 is 16 residues long. CDR3 nucleotide sequence: TGCGCCAGCAGCCACGTTCTTATGGACACCCGACATGTCCTGACTTTC. Translation: CASSHVLMDTRHVLTF.

The chain employs TRBV10-3 and TRBJ1-1; the D gene is possibly TRBD1 (6 bases). Deletions cut 7 bases from V and 6 bases from J, with 12 bases between. This CDR3 is 12 amino acids long. Germline loops: CDR1 ENHRY, CDR2 SYGVKD. CDR3 DNA sequence: TGTGCCATCAAAGAACAGGGATCTGAAGCTTTCTTT. Its protein is CAIKEQGSEAFF.

The V gene is TRBV5-1, the J gene TRBJ2-6; 13 bases match TRBD2. Trimming cost V 0 bases and J 4 bases; bases outside gene matches: 7. In germline, CDR1 is SGHRS, CDR2 YFSETQ. This CDR3 is built from 19 residues. CDR3 in amino acids: CASSLGRTSGGLGANVLTF. CDR3 DNA: TGCGCCAGCAGCTTGGGGAGGACTAGCGGGGGCTTGGGGGCCAACGTCCTGACTTTC.

CDR3 loop: CASRHTGVGNEQFF. DNA of the CDR3: TGTGCCAGCAGGCATACAGGGGTCGGTAATGAGCAGTTCTTC. This rearrangement joins TRBV12-3 or TRBV12-4 to TRBJ2-1, with 7 bases that match TRBD1. The V gene end was trimmed by 6 bases and the J gene end by 7 bases; junction bases not matched to a gene: 9. The CDR3 consists of 14 residues.

The V and J genes are TRBV7-7 and TRBJ2-5; D unclear. Germline-derived CDR1 and CDR2 are SSHAT and FNYEAQ (reference sequence). V was pared by 5 bases and J by 2 bases, with 12 bases between. The CDR3 contains 14 residues. This CDR3 is CASSVRAEQETQYF. The CDR3 coding sequence is TGTGCCAGCAGCGTCCGGGCCGAGCAAGAGACCCAGTACTTC.

The chain is built from TRBV5-1 and TRBJ2-5; 8 nucleotides match TRBD1. The trim removed 3 bases at V and 4 bases at J, leaving 8 bases unmatched. This CDR3 contains 15 residues. The germline gives CDR1 SGHRS, CDR2 YFSETQ. Written as DNA, the CDR3 is TGCGCCAGCAGCTGTGCTCGGACAGGGCCAGAGACCCAGTACTTC. This gives the protein CASSCARTGPETQYF. Filled out from reference TRBV5-1 and TRBJ2-5, the complete variable domain reads KAGVTQTPRYLIKTRGQQVTLSCSPISGHRSVSWYQQTPGQGLQFLFEYFSETQRNKGNFPGRFSGRQFSNSRSEMNVSTLELGDSALYLCASSCARTGPETQYFGPGTRLLVL.

This clonotype has ten or more counts. The V and J genes are TRBV5-6 and TRBJ2-3; no firm D call. The CDR3 is made up of 15 amino acids. Germline assignment: CDR1 SGHDT and CDR2 YYEEEE. The germline V and J ends were trimmed by 4 bases and 2 bases, with 14 bases remaining between them. The CDR3 DNA is TGTGCCAGCAGCCCGGGTGGTAGTTTCACAGATACGCAGTATTTT. The encoded protein is CASSPGGSFTDTQYF.

CDR3 loop: CASSQGFLGGQPQHF. The CDR3 nucleotides read TGCGCCAGCAGCCAAGGATTTTTGGGAGGTCAGCCCCAGCATTTT. V gene TRBV4-1 combines with J gene TRBJ1-5; D is uncertain. The CDR3 length is 15 residues. In germline, CDR1 is MGHRA, CDR2 YSYEKL. Deletions cut 1 base from V and 6 bases from J, with 13 bases between.

This clonotype appeared a few times. This chain links TRBV2 with TRBJ1-1; D is unresolved. Per the germline V gene, CDR1 is SNHLY and CDR2 is FYNNEI. Trimming pared 7 bases from V and 4 bases from J, leaving 10 bases between. This CDR3 is built from 12 residues. The CDR3 region has the DNA TGTGCCAGCACCCCGATGGGCACTGAAGCTTTCTTT. Translating gives CASTPMGTEAFF.

The CDR3 sequence is CASSNPTSGGRTDTQYF. CDR3 sequence (DNA): TGTGCCAGCAGCAACCCGACTAGCGGGGGGCGCACAGATACGCAGTATTTT. The genes are TRBV13 and TRBJ2-3, with 13 bases fitting TRBD2. Trimming removed 5 bases from V and 1 base from J; junction bases left unmatched: 6. Germline CDR1 PRHDT, CDR2 FYEKMQ (reference sequence). There are 17 residues in the CDR3.

This clonotype was observed once. J is TRBJ2-5 and V is TRBV5-1, with TRBD2 matching over 13 bases. The V and J ends lost 0 bases and 5 bases, in that order; junction bases with no gene match: 13. The CDR3 runs 19 residues. CDR1 and CDR2 from the germline V gene are SGHRS and YFSETQ. Written as DNA, the CDR3 is TGCGCCAGCAGCTTGGCTGGACTAGCGGGAGTGGGATATTCGGAGACCCAGTACTTC. Its translation: CASSLAGLAGVGYSETQYF.

J is TRBJ2-1 and V is TRBV6-5; TRBD1 matches at 9 bases. The CDR3 contains 13 residues. Trimming at V came to 2 bases and at J to 12 bases, leaving 5 bases not matched to a gene. The V gene's germline CDR1 is MNHEY and CDR2 SVGAGI. The CDR3 DNA reads as TGTGCCAGCAGTTACCGGGGACAGGGAGGGCAGTTCTTC. Its protein is CASSYRGQGGQFF.

This clonotype was seen more than once but under ten times. The chain joins TRBV29-1 to TRBJ2-7; 8 nucleotides match TRBD1. CDR1 SQVTM and CDR2 ANQGSEA come from the germline V gene. This CDR3 has 12 residues. The CDR3 loop reads CSCGQGGYEQYF. The CDR3 DNA is TGCAGTTGTGGACAGGGAGGCTACGAGCAGTACTTC.

V and J are TRBV4-2 and TRBJ2-3, with 8 bases aligning to TRBD2. The CDR3 totals 15 residues. Trimming removed 2 bases from V and 6 bases from J; junction bases left unmatched: 7. Germline loops: CDR1 LGHNA, CDR2 YNFKEQ. In nucleotides, the CDR3 is TGTGCCAGCAGCCAACTAGCGGGCGCGGGGGATACGCAGTATTTT. Encoded protein: CASSQLAGAGDTQYF.

V is TRBV9 and J is TRBJ2-1; no firm D call. V lost 2 bases and J 5 bases, leaving 11 bases between the germline ends. The CDR3 totals 14 residues. Germline loops: CDR1 SGDLS, CDR2 YYNGEE. CDR3 sequence reads: CASSVADWDNEQFF. CDR3 nucleotides: TGTGCCAGCAGCGTCGCCGACTGGGACAATGAGCAGTTCTTC. Full variable domain (rest looked up from reference TRBV9 and TRBJ2-1): DSGVTQTPKHLITATGQRVTLRCSPRSGDLSVYWYQQSLDQGLQFLIQYYNGEERAKGNILERFSAQQFPDLHSELNLSSLELGDSALYFCASSVADWDNEQFFGPGTRLTVL.

This sequence joins TRBV28 and TRBJ2-4; no firm D call. The DNA end is more similar to TRBJ2-7, so the J call may be wrong. Germline CDR1 is MDHEN and CDR2 is SYDVKM. CDR3 length equals 11 residues. For the CDR3, the DNA is TGTGCCAGCAGTGCCGCCTCCGAGCAGTACTTC. This sequence encodes CASSAASEQYF.

The chain uses TRBV12-3 or TRBV12-4 and TRBJ1-5; D may be TRBD1 (5 bases). With 6 bases removed from V and 2 bases from J, the gap between germline ends came to 14 bases. The CDR3 is made up of 15 amino acids. The CDR3 reads CASRPQGWGNQPQHF. CDR3 in DNA: TGTGCCAGCAGACCCCAGGGTTGGGGCAATCAGCCCCAGCATTTT.

This clonotype was counted between two and nine times. The V and J genes are TRBV5-5 and TRBJ2-7; D is unresolved. The CDR3 consists of 15 residues. Between the trimmed V and J ends, which lost 0 bases and 2 bases, there was a span of 12 bases. Germline loops: CDR1 SGHKS, CDR2 YYEKEE (reference sequence). The CDR3 DNA is TGTGCCAGCAGCTTGGCTCCGACAACAGCCTACGAGCAGTACTTC. Translating gives CASSLAPTTAYEQYF.

CDR3 in DNA: TGTGCCACCAGCGACATCGCCGGGACAGGGGGTAAGAGTGAGCAGTTCTTC. Translated, it gives CATSDIAGTGGKSEQFF. The chain carries TRBV24-1 and TRBJ2-1; TRBD1 matches at 11 bases. Trimming cost V 7 bases and J 9 bases; bases outside gene matches: 16. Germline V gene lookup returns CDR1 KGHDR and CDR2 SFDVKD. This CDR3 contains 17 residues.

This chain joins TRBV7-2 and TRBJ2-1, with 9 bases aligning to TRBD1. Germline assignment: CDR1 SGHTA and CDR2 FQGNSA. The length of the CDR3 is 17 residues. Trimming removed 2 bases from V and 10 bases from J; junction bases left unmatched: 15. The CDR3: CASSLRGKTGGGIEQFF. The CDR3 DNA sequence: TGTGCCAGCAGCTTACGGGGGAAGACAGGGGGGGGAATAGAGCAGTTCTTC.

The rearrangement joins TRBV5-1 to TRBJ2-5, with 7 bases matching TRBD1. Trimming removed 4 bases from V and 11 bases from J; junction bases left unmatched: 14. Looked up from germline, CDR1 is SGHRS and CDR2 is YFSETQ. CDR3 size: 14 residues. The CDR3 bases are TGCGCCAGCAGCATCTCCCACGGGGACAGAGAGCAGTACTTC. Translating gives CASSISHGDREQYF.

The V gene is TRBV5-1, the J gene TRBJ2-3; 11 bases fit TRBD2. From germline, CDR1 is SGHRS and CDR2 YFSETQ. V trimming: 3 bases; J trimming: 0 bases; junction bases outside the gene matches: 6. This CDR3 comprises 17 residues. The CDR3 spells CASSWGLAVPSTDTQYF. The CDR3 DNA reads as TGCGCCAGCAGCTGGGGACTAGCGGTCCCTAGCACAGATACGCAGTATTTT.

This clonotype was detected a few times. J is TRBJ2-5 and V is TRBV6-1, with D unresolved. Trimming shortened V by 2 bases and J by 12 bases, and 16 bases separated the two germline ends. The CDR3 contains 13 residues. The germline CDR1 and CDR2 sequences are MNHNS and SASEGT. CDR3 protein: CASSEFSLEWEYF. CDR3 sequence (DNA): TGTGCCAGCAGTGAATTTTCTTTGGAGTGGGAGTACTTC.